The TCR beta chain under discussion was sequenced for a study of CD8+CD57+ T cells in acquired aplastic anemia. Both TCR beta VDJ combination and CDR3 sequence profiling were carried out. Genomic DNA was the template for this profiling. TCRdb itself ran the reads through MiXCR, one entry per CDR3 protein. The sample comprises a few hundred thousand distinct CDR3 sequences, roughly a third of which are singletons, and nearly 0.85% rests with the top ten. This clonotype came up many times. The patients chosen for sequencing had shown expansion of CD8+CD57+ cells (detected by flow cytometry). This CDR3 spans 17 amino acids. The V gene end was trimmed by 5 bases and the J gene end by 0 bases; junction bases not matched to a gene: 8. From germline, CDR1 is MNHNS and CDR2 SASEGT.

The chain employs TRBV6-1 and TRBJ2-2, with 8 bases aligning to TRBD1. This receptor was identified in a human donor with aplastic anemia. Sequenced sample: sorted CD4+, CD8+, or CD8+CD57+ T cells (not recorded which) from PBMCs. The CDR3 bases are TGTGCCAGCAGTAGATGGGGGACAGGTGCGAACACCGGGGAGCTGTTTTTT. Its protein product is CASSRWGTGANTGELFF.